The 13 T cell receptor beta chains below all came from one sample that was sequenced in a study of PD-L1 blockade in urothelial cancer. Libraries were prepared by immunoSEQ multiplex PCR; TCRdb keeps only in-frame clonotypes and omits some of them. The sample yields 35,000 to 50,000 clones, 88% seen once. Here the sequenced sample was PBMCs, taken around atezolizumab (anti-PD-L1) treatment. All receptors derive from an older woman with urothelial cancer.

The V call is TRBV4-3, the J call TRBJ2-2, with D perhaps TRBD1 (6 bases). The CDR3 sequence is 16 residues long. V lost 0 bases, J lost 9 bases, and 17 bases lay in between. The germline V gene encodes CDR1 LGHNA and CDR2 YSLEER. The CDR3: CASSQDPGTLRRELFF. The CDR3 DNA sequence: TGCGCCAGCAGCCAAGACCCCGGGACACTTCGACGGGAGCTGTTTTTT.

This clone was seen more than once but under ten times. The rearrangement uses TRBV9 and TRBJ2-1; 8 bases map to TRBD2. The germline gives CDR1 SGDLS, CDR2 YYNGEE. With V trimmed by 0 bases and J by 6 bases, 5 bases remained unmatched. The CDR3 spans 15 residues. Here the CDR3 reads CASSVGGTRTNEQFF. In nucleotides, the CDR3 is TGTGCCAGCAGCGTAGGGGGGACTAGAACCAATGAGCAGTTCTTC.

V is TRBV7-8 and J is TRBJ2-7, with D possibly TRBD1 on 5 matching bases. The CDR3 runs 14 residues. CDR1 is SGHVS, CDR2 FQNEAQ, per germline. V was cut by 0 bases and J by 4 bases, with 10 bases left in between. CDR3: CASSLARQRYEQYF. CDR3 coding DNA: TGTGCCAGCAGCTTAGCGCGACAGAGATACGAGCAGTACTTC. Combining the CDR3 with reference TRBV7-8 and TRBJ2-7 gives the whole variable domain GAGVSQSPRYKVAKRGQDVALRCDPISGHVSLFWYQQALGQGPEFLTYFQNEAQLDKSGLPSDRFFAERPEGSVSTLKIQRTQQEDSAVYLCASSLARQRYEQYFGPGTRLTVT.

The V call is TRBV18, the J call TRBJ2-3, with D perhaps matching TRBD2 (5 bases). V dropped 3 bases and J dropped 2 bases, with 9 bases sitting between them. The CDR3 length is 14 residues. Germline values: CDR1 KGHSH, CDR2 LQKENI. CDR3 coding DNA: TGTGCCAGCTCACCGGGAGCGGTCACAGATACGCAGTATTTT. This sequence encodes CASSPGAVTDTQYF.

The V gene is TRBV28, the J gene TRBJ2-4; 13 bases are shared with TRBD2. The CDR3 has 14 amino acids. The germline V gene encodes CDR1 MDHEN and CDR2 SYDVKM. Trimming took 6 bases from V and 9 from J; bases not matched to a gene: 5. CDR3 coding DNA: TGTGCCAGCAGGCGGACTAGCGGGGGTCCCATTCAGTACTTC. This codes for CASRRTSGGPIQYF.

To note about this clone: Its ends do not fully match the called genes, so a read error is possible. The rearrangement links TRBV11-3 to TRBJ1-2; 8 bases line up with TRBD1. The CDR3 covers 13 residues. Germline V CDR1 and CDR2: SGHNT, YENEEA. CDR3 in DNA: TGTGCCAGCAGCTTAGATCCCAGGGGGCACTCCTACTTC. Translating it yields CASSLDPRGHSYF.

V is TRBV4-3 and J is TRBJ2-7, with a tentative D call TRBD2 (5 bases). The V gene lost 3 bases and the J gene lost 3 bases, with 9 bases spanning the gap. Germline lookup yields CDR1 LGHNA and CDR2 YSLEER. CDR3 size: 13 residues. CDR3 region: CASSHERFYEQYF. The CDR3 DNA reads as TGCGCCAGCAGCCATGAGCGGTTCTACGAGCAGTACTTC.

The chain couples TRBV4-2 to TRBJ2-5, with a tentative D call TRBD2 (7 bases). Trimming stripped 0 bases from V and 5 bases from J, with 16 bases between. The CDR3 is 16 amino acids. The germline V gene encodes CDR1 LGHNA and CDR2 YNFKEQ. The CDR3 DNA sequence: TGTGCCAGCAGCCAAGAGTTGGGGGGGGGCACGGAGACCCAGTACTTC. Amino acids: CASSQELGGGTETQYF.

The chain combines TRBV15 with TRBJ2-1; 12 bases map to TRBD2. There are 14 residues in the CDR3. Per germline, CDR1 LNHNV and CDR2 YYDKDF (reference sequence). V gave up 3 bases and J gave up 9 bases; unmatched junction bases: 3. The CDR3 region has the DNA TGTGCCACCAGCAGGACTAGCGGGAGTAGTGAGCAGTTCTTC. Protein sequence: CATSRTSGSSEQFF.

CDR3 protein: CASSILRGNQPQHF. The CDR3 coding sequence is TGTGCCAGCAGTATATTAAGGGGAAATCAGCCCCAGCATTTT. This chain joins TRBV6-5 and TRBJ1-5; D possibly corresponds to TRBD1 (5 bases). The CDR3 length is 14 residues. The germline gives CDR1 MNHEY, CDR2 SVGAGI. Trimming removed 5 bases at V and 4 bases at J, with 12 bases between.

Only one count was recorded for this clone. The rearrangement links TRBV19 to TRBJ1-3; 7 bases line up with TRBD1. V lost 6 bases to trimming and J lost 0 bases; unmatched junction nucleotides: 5. Germline lookup yields CDR1 LNHDA and CDR2 SQIVND (reference sequence). The CDR3 runs 15 residues. CDR3 loop: CASSRDSLSGNTIYF. In DNA form, the CDR3 reads TGTGCCAGTAGCCGGGACAGCCTCTCTGGAAACACCATATATTTT.

The V call is TRBV27, the J call TRBJ2-1, with 14 bases identical to TRBD2. The CDR3 covers 15 residues. V lost 5 bases and J lost 7; bases outside the gene matches: 4. Germline values: CDR1 MNHEY, CDR2 SMNVEV (reference sequence). CDR3 nucleotides: TGTGCCAGCAGTCAAGGGACTAGCGGGAGTAATGAGCAGTTCTTC. This encodes CASSQGTSGSNEQFF.

V gene TRBV28 combines with J gene TRBJ2-7, with 8 bases that match TRBD2. This CDR3 has 15 residues. In germline, CDR1 is MDHEN, CDR2 SYDVKM. Trimming took 3 bases from V and 5 from J; bases not matched to a gene: 9. CDR3 in DNA: TGTGCCAGCAGTTTTCCCGGACTAGCTCATAACGAGCAGTACTTC. It encodes CASSFPGLAHNEQYF.